Sequencing of this T cell receptor (beta chain) was carried out in a study of T cell repertoires in cytomegalovirus infection. Whole-study context: Based on public TCR beta signatures, there were indications of CMV infection and of a matching HLA type.

Study outcomes and limitations: HLA-C-restricted TCR beta clonotypes specific for CMV led the ex vivo response.

With respect to this clonotype: Its antigen is not identified.

Looked up from germline, CDR1 is MGHRA and CDR2 is YSYEKL. The CDR3 length is 18 residues. V was clipped by 4 bases and J by 4 bases, with 25 bases between them. TCRdb processed the reads anew with MiXCR; each CDR3 protein has one entry. The sample carries 350,000 to 550,000 distinct CDR3 sequences, about a third recorded once. This clonotype was sampled from a human donor in good health (CMV status not recorded). Some clones in this sample may be carry-over from other donors' samples. Sequenced input: PBMCs. The V gene is TRBV4-1, the J gene TRBJ1-1; possibly TRBD1 for D (5 bases). CDR3 amino acids: CASSLEASDGGKSTEAFF. CDR3 DNA sequence: TGCGCCAGCAGCCTAGAAGCTTCAGACGGGGGAAAAAGCACTGAAGCTTTCTTT.